A selection of T cell receptor beta chains follows, all from one sample in a study of patients and donors after allogeneic stem cell transplantation. TCRdb re-derived calls from the RT-PCR reads in MiXCR, one entry per CDR3 protein. The table has 200,000 to 250,000 distinct CDR3 sequences, roughly 14% seen once. The specimen was blood, either unsorted or a sorted T cell fraction (not recorded which). The origin of the receptors is a human donor who was either an allogeneic HSCT recipient or a stem cell or donor lymphocyte infusion donor (not recorded which). It is not recorded whose cells these are; they may come from a transplant donor. CDR3s include the opening cysteine and the closing phenylalanine or tryptophan. Fields, in order: CDR3 length, J gene, clone size, D gene, V gene, CDR3 protein, CDR3 DNA. D genes are given only for firm matches. Size is stated for part of the rows, as once, few or many counts, or as a class when the clone is expanded.

>13|TRBJ2-7|few|TRBD1|TRBV6-1
CATKDRGFGEQYF
TGTGCCACTAAAGACAGGGGATTCGGCGAGCAGTACTTC
>12|TRBJ2-3|few|.|TRBV12-3/TRBV12-4
CASSVTGDTQYF
TGTGCCAGCAGTGTTACAGGAGATACGCAGTATTTT
>14|TRBJ2-3|few|TRBD2|TRBV20-1
CSARIAGGVDTQYF
TGCAGTGCTAGAATAGCGGGAGGGGTGGATACGCAGTATTTT
>15|TRBJ2-7|.|TRBD2|TRBV2
CASTGRTSGAYEQYF
TGTGCCAGCACTGGGCGGACTAGCGGAGCCTACGAGCAGTACTTC
>16|TRBJ2-2|many|.|TRBV12-3/TRBV12-4
CASTPSWQPNTGELFF
TGTGCCAGCACCCCCAGCTGGCAGCCAAACACCGGGGAGCTGTTTTTT
>12|TRBJ1-2|many|.|TRBV7-2
CASSFPGNGYTF
TGTGCCAGCAGCTTTCCAGGGAATGGCTACACCTTC
>14|TRBJ1-2|.|.|TRBV6-4
CASSPGVRGYGYTF
TGTGCCAGCAGCCCAGGGGTTCGGGGCTATGGCTACACCTTC
>14|TRBJ2-2|few|.|TRBV5-1
CASSLAAGSGELFF
TGCGCCAGCAGCTTGGCCGCTGGGTCCGGGGAGCTGTTTTTT
>15|TRBJ2-7|.|.|TRBV5-8
CASSQDEYRDYEQYF
TGTGCCAGCAGCCAAGACGAATACAGGGACTACGAGCAGTACTTC
>14|TRBJ1-5|many|.|TRBV2
CASSEARENQPQHF
TGTGCCAGCAGTGAAGCGAGGGAAAATCAGCCCCAGCATTTT
>15|TRBJ1-1|few|.|TRBV7-2
CASSLNPPPRTEAFF
TGTGCCAGCAGCTTAAATCCCCCGCCGAGGACTGAAGCTTTCTTT